This T cell receptor beta chain originates from a study of CD8+CD57+ T cells in acquired aplastic anemia (dated by TCRdb to the late 2010s). Regarding the study in general: A mean of around 3 ug of DNA, ranging from about 0.2 to 27.4 ug, was extracted from sorted CD4+ and CD8+ cells. A CD8+CD57+ expansion meant a frequency higher than the mean frequency seen in healthy subjects.

General study outcomes and caveats: Although 25 to 30 CD8+ CDR3 sequences were shared by patients and controls, these sequences appeared highly expressed in patients and within the immunodominant clones of patients. No significant difference in CD8+ Simpson's diversity was found between patients and healthy controls (P=0.060).

This clonotype was found a few times. The antigen this receptor binds is unknown. No base-level quality is on record; no much larger clone is a single base apart. TCR beta VDJ combination and CDR3 sequence profiling used genomic DNA as the template. An Illumina HiSeq 2000 was the platform used for TCR repertoire sequencing. As for how the authors treated the data: Repertoires were assessed using TRBV/TRBJ rearrangement plots, CDR3 size and DJ length profiles, and Simpson's diversity index. The most abundant DNA sequence in the deep sequencing data was taken as the immunodominant clone. CDR3 amino acid sequences were checked for sharing across subjects and were also compared against the VDJdb database and published repertoires. In-frame beta chains were kept once TCRdb had trimmed the public reads at Q25 with fastp and called clones with MiXCR. CDR3 protein sequences are deduplicated, and each keeps its most common genes and DNA. These V and J calls originate from TCRdb's pipeline instead of the authors' own analysis. This sample gives approximately 130,000 distinct CDR3 sequences in total; approximately 41% of them show up just once. The top ten hold roughly 3% of the sample.

The CDR3 contains 14 residues, cysteine and phenylalanine counted. Only the CDR3 DNA is retained, 42 bases long and in frame from the first base. CDR1 ENHRY and CDR2 SYGVKD were looked up in the germline V gene. The junction shows trimming of 3 bases on V and 2 bases on J, plus 11 bases between the germline ends. Expansion of CD8+CD57+ cells had been shown by flow cytometry in the patients chosen for sequencing. Every patient had severe acquired aplastic anemia, diagnosed using the International Study of Aplastic Anemia and Agranulocytosis and Camitta criteria. No therapy had been received by the patients at the time of blood sampling. In the study, sorted CD4+ and CD8+ blood T cells from patients with severe aplastic anemia and from healthy subjects underwent deep sequencing of TCR repertoires. In the USA, patient enrollment took place under clinicaltrials.gov protocols 00001620, 01623167, 00001397, 00071045, 00081523 and 00961064. Ficoll-Paque density gradient centrifugation was used to isolate peripheral blood mononuclear cells. Before DNA extraction, CD4+ and CD8+ T cells were sorted with FACS or magnetic beads.

The chain employs TRBV10-3 and TRBJ2-7; no D gene can be assigned with confidence. The sequenced sample was sorted CD4+, CD8+, or CD8+CD57+ T cells (not recorded which) from PBMCs. This TCR came from a human donor with aplastic anemia. The CDR3 protein: CAISDFDFAYEQYF. The DNA sequence is as follows: TGTGCCATCAGTGATTTTGACTTCGCCTACGAGCAGTACTTC.